The source of this T cell receptor beta chain is a study of OX40 agonist ivuxolimab in advanced cancers. As for the study in general: Patients with prior anti-PD-1, anti-PD-L1 or anti-CTLA-4 therapy were eligible; 40% had some. Study-wide results and caveats: The specificity for antigen of the expanded peripheral T cells was not determined. Among the nonresponders, some also had low normalized T-cell clonal expansion.

Individuals having autoimmune disease history or systemic immunosuppression were not enrolled. On this clone: What it recognizes is unknown.

V lost 4 bases, J lost 2 bases, and 13 bases lay in between. Looked up from germline, CDR1 is SGDLS and CDR2 is YYNGEE. The CDR3 is 14 residues long. Profiled with immunoSEQ multiplex PCR; TCRdb holds only in-frame clones, not every one. The sample lists more than 45,000 clones, 91% occurring once. The sequences come from CD4+ or CD8+ T cells sorted from blood, collected in a trial of the OX40 agonist ivuxolimab. This TCR was sampled from an adult with an advanced solid tumor such as melanoma, head and neck, liver or kidney cancer. This rearrangement joins TRBV9 to TRBJ2-7, with D possibly being TRBD2 (6 bases). The CDR3 loop is CASSMLAEPYEQYF. The CDR3 DNA follows: TGTGCCAGCAGCATGTTAGCGGAGCCCTACGAGCAGTACTTC.